This TCR beta chain was recovered during a study of response to subunit inactivated influenza vaccine. Study-wide results and caveats: The authors proposed limited new T cell recruitment per seasonal influenza vaccination.

TCRdb used MiXCR to reprocess the RT-PCR reads, holding one entry per CDR3 protein. Here the sample spans 600,000 to 700,000 distinct CDR3 sequences, 14% being singletons. CDR1 is MNHEY, CDR2 SMNVEV, per germline (reference sequence). This CDR3 has 17 residues. The trim removed 0 bases at V and 0 bases at J, leaving 7 bases unmatched. As for this clonotype: Its antigen is not identified.

This sequence joins TRBV27 and TRBJ2-5; the match to TRBD2 covers 7 bases. The sequencing used PBMCs from blood, collected approximately 15 days before vaccination. The receptor was derived from a man between 50 and 59 years old who received an inactivated influenza vaccine. The CDR3 sequence: CASSLSYPAGYQETQYF. The CDR3 DNA reads TGTGCCAGCAGTTTATCGTACCCAGCGGGGTACCAAGAGACCCAGTACTTC.